This TCR beta chain was identified during a study of T-cell reconstitution after alpha-beta-depleted transplantation in children. Study-wide points: One year post-transplant, T-cell counts and diversity were largely derived from T cells produced anew. Elevated TCRbeta diversity at day 60 was traced, in some patients, to surviving recipient T cells and thymic progenitors. The origin of alpha-beta T cells about two months after transplant was reportedly several hundred expanded graft clones.

This clonotype was detected many times. Its cognate antigen is unknown. This CDR3 has 15 residues. The germline V gene encodes CDR1 ENHRY and CDR2 SYGVKD. V dropped 6 bases and J dropped 0; count of bases not matched to a gene: 6. Construction of the TCRbeta library involved unique molecular identifiers. TCRdb re-called the PCR reads with MiXCR, one entry per CDR3 protein. Of some 200,000 distinct CDR3 sequences in the sample, 7.5% to 9.5% were seen once. The chain employs TRBV10-3 and TRBJ2-3; 7 nucleotides line up with TRBD1. Here the sequenced sample was PBMCs, mostly from graft donor cells, taken 360 days after TCRalphabeta/CD19-depleted stem cell transplant. The clonotype comes from a male patient under 10 years old who had a stem cell transplant for acute myeloid leukemia, so the T cells may come from the graft donor. CDR3 sequence: CAIRATGASTDTQYF. CDR3 nucleotides: TGTGCCATCAGGGCTACAGGGGCTAGCACAGATACGCAGTATTTT.